These T cell receptor beta chains were read from a single sample in a study of shared clonotypes between healthy human individuals. Repertoires were generated with immunoSEQ multiplex PCR, while TCRdb's copy carries only in-frame clones and drops some. The data hold under 1,100,000 clones, with approximately 70% observed a single time. The sequenced material came from memory CD4+ T cells sorted from blood. The origin of the receptors is a man aged 18 to 35 in good health. Both conserved end residues are part of each CDR3. D genes are given only for firm matches. The size of a clone is reported for some rows only, either as once, few or many, or as a class for expanded clones.

clone_size: once
v_call: TRBV2
j_call: TRBJ1-2
d_call: -
cdr3_nt: TGTGCCAGCAGTGAAGGAACAGGCAGATCTGGCTATGGCTACACCTTC
cdr3_aa: CASSEGTGRSGYGYTF

clone_size: few
v_call: TRBV6-6
j_call: TRBJ1-1
d_call: -
cdr3_nt: TGTGCCAGCAGTGGCAGCCTCAGTGGGATCCCTGAAGCTTTCTTT
cdr3_aa: CASSGSLSGIPEAFF

clone_size: few
v_call: TRBV5-4
j_call: TRBJ1-6
d_call: TRBD1
cdr3_nt: TGTGCCAGCAGCTTCTTCCGGGACAGGAGTTCACCCCTCCACTTT
cdr3_aa: CASSFFRDRSSPLHF

clone_size: -
v_call: TRBV18
j_call: TRBJ2-5
d_call: TRBD2
cdr3_nt: TGTGCCAGCTCATCTACTAGCGGGGGAGAGACCCAGTACTTC
cdr3_aa: CASSSTSGGETQYF

clone_size: -
v_call: TRBV9
j_call: TRBJ1-2
d_call: TRBD1
cdr3_nt: TGTGCCAGCAGCGGCCCGGGACAGGGCCGCTATGGCTACACCTTC
cdr3_aa: CASSGPGQGRYGYTF

clone_size: -
v_call: TRBV28
j_call: TRBJ2-7
d_call: -
cdr3_nt: TGTGCCAGCAGTTTAGGGGGCAGCTCCTACGAGCAGTACTTC
cdr3_aa: CASSLGGSSYEQYF

clone_size: -
v_call: TRBV2
j_call: TRBJ2-1
d_call: -
cdr3_nt: TGTGCCAGCAGTGAACACGCGGGGTACAATGAGCAGTTCTTC
cdr3_aa: CASSEHAGYNEQFF

clone_size: once
v_call: TRBV2
j_call: TRBJ2-2
d_call: TRBD2
cdr3_nt: TGTGCCAGCTGTAGCGGGATAAAGAACACCGGGGAGCTGTTTTTT
cdr3_aa: CASCSGIKNTGELFF

clone_size: -
v_call: TRBV7-8
j_call: TRBJ2-3
d_call: -
cdr3_nt: TGTGCCAGCAGCTTAATTCCAGACACAGATACGCAGTATTTT
cdr3_aa: CASSLIPDTDTQYF

clone_size: -
v_call: TRBV5-1
j_call: TRBJ2-1
d_call: TRBD2
cdr3_nt: TGCGCCAGCAGCGGAGCTCTAGCGGGAACGGCTGAGCAGTTCTTC
cdr3_aa: CASSGALAGTAEQFF

clone_size: -
v_call: TRBV5-1
j_call: TRBJ2-3
d_call: -
cdr3_nt: TGCGCCAGCAGCTTTGTTACTAGCCCTGATACGCAGTATTTT
cdr3_aa: CASSFVTSPDTQYF

clone_size: -
v_call: TRBV11-2
j_call: TRBJ1-6
d_call: -
cdr3_nt: TGTGCCAGCAGCTTAGTCGAAGGCTATAATTCACCCCTCCACTTT
cdr3_aa: CASSLVEGYNSPLHF

clone_size: once
v_call: TRBV7-7
j_call: TRBJ2-1
d_call: TRBD2
cdr3_nt: TGTGCTAGCAGCCCGGGACTAGGTTTCAATGAGCAGTTCTTC
cdr3_aa: CASSPGLGFNEQFF

clone_size: -
v_call: TRBV4-2
j_call: TRBJ2-1
d_call: -
cdr3_nt: TGTGCCAGCAGGCAAGGGGGAGTCGATGAGCAGTTCTTC
cdr3_aa: CASRQGGVDEQFF

clone_size: -
v_call: TRBV7-9
j_call: TRBJ1-5
d_call: -
cdr3_nt: TGTGCCAGCAGCTCGGACGTTAGCAATCAGCCCCAGCATTTT
cdr3_aa: CASSSDVSNQPQHF

clone_size: -
v_call: TRBV6-6
j_call: TRBJ2-5
d_call: TRBD2
cdr3_nt: TGTGCCAGCAGTCCCGGACTAGTCAAAGAGACCCAGTACTTC
cdr3_aa: CASSPGLVKETQYF

clone_size: -
v_call: TRBV5-1
j_call: TRBJ1-2
d_call: -
cdr3_nt: TGCGCCAGCAGCCTCGCCGGGACATCTGGCTACACCTTC
cdr3_aa: CASSLAGTSGYTF

clone_size: -
v_call: TRBV7-2
j_call: TRBJ2-7
d_call: TRBD1
cdr3_nt: TGTGCCAGCAGCTTAGAAGGGACAGGTTACTACGAGCAGTACTTC
cdr3_aa: CASSLEGTGYYEQYF

clone_size: -
v_call: TRBV7-2
j_call: TRBJ2-5
d_call: TRBD2
cdr3_nt: TGTGCCAGCAGCTTCTCCGGGACGGGGGGAGAGACCCAGTACTTC
cdr3_aa: CASSFSGTGGETQYF

clone_size: -
v_call: TRBV5-1
j_call: TRBJ2-1
d_call: -
cdr3_nt: TGCGCCAGCTCCTCGCCCACGACAGTGGGCAATGAGCAGTTCTTC
cdr3_aa: CASSSPTTVGNEQFF

clone_size: few
v_call: TRBV19
j_call: TRBJ2-1
d_call: -
cdr3_nt: TGTGCCAGTAGCGGGGTCTACAATGAGCAGTTCTTC
cdr3_aa: CASSGVYNEQFF

clone_size: -
v_call: TRBV28
j_call: TRBJ1-5
d_call: -
cdr3_nt: TGTTCGGGGGGCAATCAGCCCCAGCATTTT
cdr3_aa: CSGGNQPQHF

clone_size: -
v_call: TRBV12-5
j_call: TRBJ2-5
d_call: -
cdr3_nt: TGTGCTAGTGCCCTCTGGGGTCAAGAGACCCAGTACTTC
cdr3_aa: CASALWGQETQYF

clone_size: -
v_call: TRBV28
j_call: TRBJ1-2
d_call: -
cdr3_nt: TGTGCCAGCAGTCTCCGGACCGGTTATGGCTACACCTTC
cdr3_aa: CASSLRTGYGYTF

clone_size: -
v_call: TRBV6-5
j_call: TRBJ2-1
d_call: TRBD1
cdr3_nt: TGTGCCAGCAGACCGTACAGGGGATCCTACAATGAGCAGTTCTTC
cdr3_aa: CASRPYRGSYNEQFF

clone_size: -
v_call: TRBV28
j_call: TRBJ1-6
d_call: -
cdr3_nt: TGTGCCAGAGGAGACAATTTTAATTCACCCCTCCACTTT
cdr3_aa: CARGDNFNSPLHF

clone_size: many
v_call: TRBV7-2
j_call: TRBJ2-1
d_call: -
cdr3_nt: TGTGCCAGCAGCCCAGAGACTAGAATTAGAAAGCAGTTCTTC
cdr3_aa: CASSPETRIRKQFF

clone_size: -
v_call: TRBV30
j_call: TRBJ1-5
d_call: -
cdr3_nt: TGTGCCTGGAGTGGGCGGTCCAATCAGCCCCAGCATTTT
cdr3_aa: CAWSGRSNQPQHF

clone_size: -
v_call: TRBV30
j_call: TRBJ2-1
d_call: -
cdr3_nt: TGTGCCTGGAGTGTTGGGGTTTCCTACAATGAGCAGTTCTTC
cdr3_aa: CAWSVGVSYNEQFF

clone_size: few
v_call: TRBV30
j_call: TRBJ1-4
d_call: -
cdr3_nt: TGTGCCTGGGCAAGTGGTCCGGCAGACGAAAAACTGTTTTTT
cdr3_aa: CAWASGPADEKLFF

clone_size: -
v_call: TRBV5-1
j_call: TRBJ1-4
d_call: -
cdr3_nt: TGCGCCAGCAGGTCAGGGACCGGCGGGGCTAATGAAAAACTGTTTTTT
cdr3_aa: CASRSGTGGANEKLFF

clone_size: -
v_call: TRBV6-5
j_call: TRBJ2-1
d_call: -
cdr3_nt: TGTGCCAGCCGGGACGGGACTGGGTCTGAGCAGTTCTTC
cdr3_aa: CASRDGTGSEQFF

clone_size: -
v_call: TRBV7-2
j_call: TRBJ2-2
d_call: -
cdr3_nt: TGTGCCAGAGGGACGGAGTTTAACGGGGAGCTGTTTTTT
cdr3_aa: CARGTEFNGELFF

clone_size: -
v_call: TRBV5-5
j_call: TRBJ1-5
d_call: -
cdr3_nt: TGTGCCAGCAGCCCACACCCCGACGCGGGCAATCAGCCCCAGCATTTT
cdr3_aa: CASSPHPDAGNQPQHF

clone_size: few
v_call: TRBV30
j_call: TRBJ1-5
d_call: TRBD1
cdr3_nt: TGTGCCTGGAGGGGGACAGGGAACAATCAGCCCCAGCATTTT
cdr3_aa: CAWRGTGNNQPQHF

clone_size: -
v_call: TRBV5-4
j_call: TRBJ2-5
d_call: TRBD2
cdr3_nt: TGTGCCAGCAGCCAGAGACTAGCGGGGCGCCAAGAGACCCAGTACTTC
cdr3_aa: CASSQRLAGRQETQYF

clone_size: -
v_call: TRBV19
j_call: TRBJ1-4
d_call: -
cdr3_nt: TGTGCCAGTAGTATAATGGACGGGGAGGAAAAACTGTTTTTT
cdr3_aa: CASSIMDGEEKLFF

clone_size: -
v_call: TRBV10-1
j_call: TRBJ2-3
d_call: -
cdr3_nt: TGCGCCAGCAGTGGACATTCAGGGGTAGGAATCGGTACGCAGTATTTT
cdr3_aa: CASSGHSGVGIGTQYF

clone_size: -
v_call: TRBV6-5
j_call: TRBJ2-1
d_call: TRBD2
cdr3_nt: TGTGCCAGCAGTTACTCGTGGACTAGCGGGTACAATGAGCAGTTCTTC
cdr3_aa: CASSYSWTSGYNEQFF

clone_size: -
v_call: TRBV2
j_call: TRBJ2-5
d_call: TRBD2
cdr3_nt: TGTGCCAGCAGTGAGAGGATAGCGGGGGACCTCCGAAAAGAGACCCAGTACTTC
cdr3_aa: CASSERIAGDLRKETQYF

clone_size: -
v_call: TRBV5-1
j_call: TRBJ1-1
d_call: -
cdr3_nt: TGCGCCAGCAGCTCGGAGGGAGGGAACACTGAAGCTTTCTTT
cdr3_aa: CASSSEGGNTEAFF

clone_size: few
v_call: TRBV10-3
j_call: TRBJ1-1
d_call: -
cdr3_nt: TGTGCCATCAGTGACAGGGATTCGGACACTGAAGCTTTCTTT
cdr3_aa: CAISDRDSDTEAFF

clone_size: -
v_call: TRBV2
j_call: TRBJ2-5
d_call: TRBD2
cdr3_nt: TGTGCCAGCAGACTTAGCGGGGGGGCATTAGAGACCCAGTACTTC
cdr3_aa: CASRLSGGALETQYF

clone_size: few
v_call: TRBV7-7
j_call: TRBJ2-7
d_call: -
cdr3_nt: TGTGCTAGCAGCTCCGTGTTTAGTCGGCCCTACGAGCAGTACTTC
cdr3_aa: CASSSVFSRPYEQYF

clone_size: -
v_call: TRBV6-6
j_call: TRBJ2-2
d_call: -
cdr3_nt: TGTGCCAGCAGTTACTTCACGGCCGGGGAGCTGTTTTTT
cdr3_aa: CASSYFTAGELFF

clone_size: once
v_call: TRBV6-1
j_call: TRBJ2-3
d_call: TRBD2
cdr3_nt: TGTGCCAGCAGTAATAGCGGGGGCCCCACAGATACGCAGTATTTT
cdr3_aa: CASSNSGGPTDTQYF

clone_size: many
v_call: TRBV30
j_call: TRBJ2-7
d_call: TRBD2
cdr3_nt: TGTGCCTGGAGTGTAGGCGGGGGGGCCCCCTACGAGCAGTACTTC
cdr3_aa: CAWSVGGGAPYEQYF

clone_size: -
v_call: TRBV14
j_call: TRBJ1-6
d_call: -
cdr3_nt: TGTGCCAGCAGCCAAGTTCAGGGCTTGAATTCACCCCTCCACTTT
cdr3_aa: CASSQVQGLNSPLHF

clone_size: -
v_call: TRBV4-1
j_call: TRBJ2-7
d_call: TRBD1
cdr3_nt: TGCGCCAGCAGCCAAAGGGGACAGGGAGTCGACGAGCAGTACTTC
cdr3_aa: CASSQRGQGVDEQYF

clone_size: -
v_call: TRBV6-5
j_call: TRBJ2-1
d_call: -
cdr3_nt: TGTGCCAGCAGCCGAGGACCCAGCTCCTACAATGAGCAGTTCTTC
cdr3_aa: CASSRGPSSYNEQFF

clone_size: few
v_call: TRBV6-6
j_call: TRBJ2-7
d_call: -
cdr3_nt: TGTGCCAGCAGTTACGGGACCTCCTACGAGCAGTACTTC
cdr3_aa: CASSYGTSYEQYF

clone_size: -
v_call: TRBV9
j_call: TRBJ2-1
d_call: TRBD2
cdr3_nt: TGTGCCAGCAGCGCTAGCGGGAGGGCCGACAATGAGCAGTTCTTC
cdr3_aa: CASSASGRADNEQFF

clone_size: few
v_call: TRBV15
j_call: TRBJ2-3
d_call: TRBD2
cdr3_nt: TGTGCCACCAGCGAAACTAGCGAGATAAGCACAGATACGCAGTATTTT
cdr3_aa: CATSETSEISTDTQYF

clone_size: medium-sized
v_call: TRBV19
j_call: TRBJ2-2
d_call: -
cdr3_nt: TGTGCCAGCGGGAACAGGGTCCTGAGTACCGGGGAGCTGTTTTTT
cdr3_aa: CASGNRVLSTGELFF

clone_size: -
v_call: TRBV6-1
j_call: TRBJ2-2
d_call: TRBD2
cdr3_nt: TGTGCCAGCACCCCTAGCGGCTACACCGGGGAGCTGTTTTTT
cdr3_aa: CASTPSGYTGELFF

clone_size: -
v_call: TRBV6-5
j_call: TRBJ2-7
d_call: TRBD1
cdr3_nt: TGTGCCAGCAGTGACAGGGTTGGGTACGAGCAGTACTTC
cdr3_aa: CASSDRVGYEQYF

clone_size: few
v_call: TRBV7-2
j_call: TRBJ2-3
d_call: -
cdr3_nt: TGTGCCAGCAGCTTCACCGGGAGCACAGATACGCAGTATTTT
cdr3_aa: CASSFTGSTDTQYF

clone_size: few
v_call: TRBV5-1
j_call: TRBJ2-5
d_call: -
cdr3_nt: TGCGCCAGCAGCTCACAAGAGACCCAGTACTTC
cdr3_aa: CASSSQETQYF

clone_size: -
v_call: TRBV30
j_call: TRBJ2-3
d_call: TRBD1
cdr3_nt: TGTGCCTGGGACAGGGGCGCTGTCGGCACAGATACGCAGTATTTT
cdr3_aa: CAWDRGAVGTDTQYF

clone_size: -
v_call: TRBV6-1
j_call: TRBJ1-2
d_call: -
cdr3_nt: TGTGCCAGCAAGCCCACCGGGACCGAGGGTGGCTACACCTTC
cdr3_aa: CASKPTGTEGGYTF